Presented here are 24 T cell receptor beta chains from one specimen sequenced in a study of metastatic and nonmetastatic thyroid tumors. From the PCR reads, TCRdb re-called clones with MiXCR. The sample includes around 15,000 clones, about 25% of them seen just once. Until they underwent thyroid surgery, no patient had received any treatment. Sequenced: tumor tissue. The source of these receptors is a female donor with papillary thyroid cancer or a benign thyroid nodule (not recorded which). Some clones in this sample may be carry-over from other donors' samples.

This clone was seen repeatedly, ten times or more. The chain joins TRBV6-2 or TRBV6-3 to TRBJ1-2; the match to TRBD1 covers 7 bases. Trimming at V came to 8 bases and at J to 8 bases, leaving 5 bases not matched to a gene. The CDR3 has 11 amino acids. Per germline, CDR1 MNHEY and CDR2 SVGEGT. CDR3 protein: CASLGQNGYTF. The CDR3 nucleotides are TGTGCCAGCCTGGGACAGAACGGCTACACCTTC.

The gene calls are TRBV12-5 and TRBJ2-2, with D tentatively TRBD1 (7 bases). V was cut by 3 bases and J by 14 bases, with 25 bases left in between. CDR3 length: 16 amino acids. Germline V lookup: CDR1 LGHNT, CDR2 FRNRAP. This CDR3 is CASGFRGTARAVDLFF. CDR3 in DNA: TGTGCTAGTGGTTTCCGGGGGACAGCTCGAGCCGTGGATCTGTTTTTT.

The CDR3 is CATRVQGVTGELFF. CDR3 bases: TGTGCCACCAGGGTACAGGGGGTTACCGGGGAGCTGTTTTTT. The chain employs TRBV24-1 and TRBJ2-2; 8 bases agree with TRBD1. CDR3 length: 14 amino acids. The germline CDR1 and CDR2 sequences are KGHDR and SFDVKD. Trimming at V came to 7 bases and at J to 5 bases, leaving 5 bases not matched to a gene.

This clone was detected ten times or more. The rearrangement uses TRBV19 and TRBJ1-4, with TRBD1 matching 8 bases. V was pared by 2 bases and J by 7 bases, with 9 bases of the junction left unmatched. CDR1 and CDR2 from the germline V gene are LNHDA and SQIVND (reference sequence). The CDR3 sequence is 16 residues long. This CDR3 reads CASSIRYGQGIEKLFF. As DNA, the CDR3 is TGTGCCAGTAGTATAAGATATGGACAGGGAATTGAAAAACTGTTTTTT.

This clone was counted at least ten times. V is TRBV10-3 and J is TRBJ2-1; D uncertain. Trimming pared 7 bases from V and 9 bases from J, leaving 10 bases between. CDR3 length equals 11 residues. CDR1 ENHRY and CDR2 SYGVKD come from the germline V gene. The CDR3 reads CAIKGLSEQFF. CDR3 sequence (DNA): TGTGCCATCAAGGGATTAAGTGAGCAGTTCTTC.

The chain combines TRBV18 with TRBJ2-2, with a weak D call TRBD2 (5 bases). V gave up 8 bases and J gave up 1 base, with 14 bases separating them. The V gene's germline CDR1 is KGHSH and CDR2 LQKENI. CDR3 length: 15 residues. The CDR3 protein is CASPSGLENTGELFF. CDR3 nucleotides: TGTGCCAGCCCCAGTGGACTGGAGAACACCGGGGAGCTGTTTTTT.

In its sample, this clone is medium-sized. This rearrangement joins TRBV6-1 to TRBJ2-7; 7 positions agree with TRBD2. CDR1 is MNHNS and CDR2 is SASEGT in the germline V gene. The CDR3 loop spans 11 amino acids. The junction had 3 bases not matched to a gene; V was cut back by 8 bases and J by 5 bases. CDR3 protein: CASGLEDEQYF. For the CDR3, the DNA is TGTGCCAGCGGACTAGAAGACGAGCAGTACTTC.

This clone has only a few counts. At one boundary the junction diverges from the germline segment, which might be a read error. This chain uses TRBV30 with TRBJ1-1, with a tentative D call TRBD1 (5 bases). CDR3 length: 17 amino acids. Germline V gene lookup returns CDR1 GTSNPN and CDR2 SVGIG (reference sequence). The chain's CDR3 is CAWTYRSLSVTNTEASF. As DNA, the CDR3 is TGTGCCTGGACCTACAGGAGCCTTTCGGTAACGAACACTGAAGCTTCCTTT.

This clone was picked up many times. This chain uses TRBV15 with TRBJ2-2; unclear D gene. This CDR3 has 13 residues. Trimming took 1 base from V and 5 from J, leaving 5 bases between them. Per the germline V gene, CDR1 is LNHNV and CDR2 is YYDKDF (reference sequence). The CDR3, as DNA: TGTGCCACCAGCAGAGCTAGAACCGGGGAGCTGTTTTTT. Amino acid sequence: CATSRARTGELFF.

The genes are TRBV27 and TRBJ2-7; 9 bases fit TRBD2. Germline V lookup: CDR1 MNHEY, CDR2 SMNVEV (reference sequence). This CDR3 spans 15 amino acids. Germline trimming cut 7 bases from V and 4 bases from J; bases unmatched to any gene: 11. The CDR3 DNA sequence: TGTGCCAGCAAACGTTCCGGGACTAGCCCTTACGAGCAGTACTTC. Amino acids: CASKRSGTSPYEQYF.

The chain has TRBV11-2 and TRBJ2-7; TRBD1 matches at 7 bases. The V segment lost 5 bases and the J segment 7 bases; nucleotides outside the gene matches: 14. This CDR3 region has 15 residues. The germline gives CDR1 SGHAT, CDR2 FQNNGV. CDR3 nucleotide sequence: TGTGCCAGCAGCCCTAGCCCGGACAGGCGTATTGAGCAGTACTTC. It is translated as CASSPSPDRRIEQYF. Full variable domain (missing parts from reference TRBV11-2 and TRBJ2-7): EAGVAQSPRYKIIEKRQSVAFWCNPISGHATLYWYQQILGQGPKLLIQFQNNGVVDDSQLPKDRFSAERLKGVDSTLKIQPAKLEDSAVYLCASSPSPDRRIEQYFGPGTRLTVT.

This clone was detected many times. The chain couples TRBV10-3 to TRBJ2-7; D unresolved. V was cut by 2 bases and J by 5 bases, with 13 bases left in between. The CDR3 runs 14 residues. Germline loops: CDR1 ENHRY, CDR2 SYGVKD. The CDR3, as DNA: TGTGCCATCAGTGAGACAGATACCATGAACGAGCAGTACTTC. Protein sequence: CAISETDTMNEQYF.

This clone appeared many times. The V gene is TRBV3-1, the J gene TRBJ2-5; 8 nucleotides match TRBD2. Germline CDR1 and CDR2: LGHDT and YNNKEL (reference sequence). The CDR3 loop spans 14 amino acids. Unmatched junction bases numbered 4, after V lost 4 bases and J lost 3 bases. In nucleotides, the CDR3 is TGTGCCAGCAGCCCTGGAGCGGGGGAAGAGACCCAGTACTTC. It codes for CASSPGAGEETQYF.

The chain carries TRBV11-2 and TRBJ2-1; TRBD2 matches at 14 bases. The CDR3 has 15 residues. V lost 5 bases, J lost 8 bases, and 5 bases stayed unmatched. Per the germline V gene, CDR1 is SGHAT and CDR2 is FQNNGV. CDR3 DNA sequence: TGTGCCAGCAGCGGGGGACTAGCGGGAGTCGATGAGCAGTTCTTC. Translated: CASSGGLAGVDEQFF.

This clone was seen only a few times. The CDR3 DNA reads as TGTGCCAGCAGTGCCTGGGTGGGGCATACGGGTGAGCAGTACTTC. Encoded protein: CASSAWVGHTGEQYF. This chain links TRBV12-3 or TRBV12-4 with TRBJ2-7; the D gene is possibly TRBD1 (5 bases). Trimming took 5 bases from V and 7 from J, leaving 21 bases between them. CDR3 length: 15 residues.

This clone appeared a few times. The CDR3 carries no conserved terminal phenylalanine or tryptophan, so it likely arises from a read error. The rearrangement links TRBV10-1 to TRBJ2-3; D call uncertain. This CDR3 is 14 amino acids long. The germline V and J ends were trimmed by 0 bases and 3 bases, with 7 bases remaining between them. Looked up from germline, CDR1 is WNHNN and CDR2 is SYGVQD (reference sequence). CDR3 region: CASSESVQTDTQYV. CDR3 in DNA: TGCGCCAGCAGTGAGTCGGTGCAAACAGATACGCAGTATGTT.

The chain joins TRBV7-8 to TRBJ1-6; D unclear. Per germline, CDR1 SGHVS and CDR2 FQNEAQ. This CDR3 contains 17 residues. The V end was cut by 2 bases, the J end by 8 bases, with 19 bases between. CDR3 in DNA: TGTGCCAGCAGCTTAAGGTTTGTCCAGGCACGGGATTCACCCCTCCACTTT. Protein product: CASSLRFVQARDSPLHF.

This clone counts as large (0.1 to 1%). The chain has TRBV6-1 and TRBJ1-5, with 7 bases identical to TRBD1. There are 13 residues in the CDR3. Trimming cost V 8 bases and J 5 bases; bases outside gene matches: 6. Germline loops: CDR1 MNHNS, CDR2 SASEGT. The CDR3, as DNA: TGTGCCAGCCGGGACAGCCGGTATCAGCCCCAGCATTTT. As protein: CASRDSRYQPQHF.

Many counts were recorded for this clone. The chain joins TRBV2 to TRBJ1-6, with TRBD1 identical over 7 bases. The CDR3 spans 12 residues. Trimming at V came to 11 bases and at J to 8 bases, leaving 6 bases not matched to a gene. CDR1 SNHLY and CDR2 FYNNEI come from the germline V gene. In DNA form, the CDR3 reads TGTGCCGGAAAAGGGACAGATTCACCCCTCCACTTT. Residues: CAGKGTDSPLHF.

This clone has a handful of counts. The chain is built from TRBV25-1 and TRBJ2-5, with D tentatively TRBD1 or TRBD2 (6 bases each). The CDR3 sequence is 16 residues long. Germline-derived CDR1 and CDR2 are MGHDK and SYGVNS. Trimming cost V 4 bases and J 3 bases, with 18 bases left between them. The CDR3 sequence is CASSGWGAMIKETQYF. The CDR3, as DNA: TGTGCCAGCAGTGGTTGGGGGGCTATGATTAAAGAGACCCAGTACTTC.

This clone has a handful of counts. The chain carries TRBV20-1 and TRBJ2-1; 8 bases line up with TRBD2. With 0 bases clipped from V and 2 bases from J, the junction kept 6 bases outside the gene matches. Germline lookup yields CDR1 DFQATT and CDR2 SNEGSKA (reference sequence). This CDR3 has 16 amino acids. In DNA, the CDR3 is TGCAGTGCTAGAGATGGGAGCGGGAGACCCTACAATGAGCAGTTCTTC. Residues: CSARDGSGRPYNEQFF.

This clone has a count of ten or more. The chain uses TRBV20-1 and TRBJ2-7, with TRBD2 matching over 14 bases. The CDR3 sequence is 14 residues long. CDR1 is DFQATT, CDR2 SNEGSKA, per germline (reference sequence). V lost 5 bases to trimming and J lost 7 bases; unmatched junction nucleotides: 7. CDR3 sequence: CSAGTSGRVREQYF. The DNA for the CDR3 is TGCAGTGCTGGGACTAGCGGGAGAGTGAGGGAGCAGTACTTC.

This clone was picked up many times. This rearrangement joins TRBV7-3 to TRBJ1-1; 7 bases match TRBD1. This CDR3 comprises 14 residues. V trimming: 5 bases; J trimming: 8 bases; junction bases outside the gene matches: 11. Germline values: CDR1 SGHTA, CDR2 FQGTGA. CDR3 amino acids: CASSQQGFGSEAFF. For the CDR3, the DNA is TGTGCCAGCAGCCAACAGGGGTTCGGATCCGAAGCTTTCTTT. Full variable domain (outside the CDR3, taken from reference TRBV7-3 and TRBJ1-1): GAGVSQTPSNKVTEKGKYVELRCDPISGHTALYWYRQSLGQGPEFLIYFQGTGAADDSGLPNDRFFAVRPEGSVSTLKIQRTERGDSAVYLCASSQQGFGSEAFFGQGTRLTVV.

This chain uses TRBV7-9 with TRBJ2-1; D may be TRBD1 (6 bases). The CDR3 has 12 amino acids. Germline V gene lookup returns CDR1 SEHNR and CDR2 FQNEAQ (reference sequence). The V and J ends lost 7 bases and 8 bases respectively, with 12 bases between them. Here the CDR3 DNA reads TGTGCCAGCATCCCAGGGGTGGATGAGCAGTTCTTC. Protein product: CASIPGVDEQFF.